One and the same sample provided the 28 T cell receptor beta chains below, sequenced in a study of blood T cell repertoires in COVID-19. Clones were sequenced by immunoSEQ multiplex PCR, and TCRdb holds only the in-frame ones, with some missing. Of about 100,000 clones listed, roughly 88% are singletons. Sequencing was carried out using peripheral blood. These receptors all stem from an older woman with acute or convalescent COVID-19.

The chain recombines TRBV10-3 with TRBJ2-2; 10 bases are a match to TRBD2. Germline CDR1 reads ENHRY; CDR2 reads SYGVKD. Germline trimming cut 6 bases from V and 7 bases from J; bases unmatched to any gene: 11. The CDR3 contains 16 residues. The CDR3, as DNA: TGTGCCATCAGGAGGGCTAGCGGGAGTGAGGACGGGGAGCTGTTTTTT. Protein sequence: CAIRRASGSEDGELFF.

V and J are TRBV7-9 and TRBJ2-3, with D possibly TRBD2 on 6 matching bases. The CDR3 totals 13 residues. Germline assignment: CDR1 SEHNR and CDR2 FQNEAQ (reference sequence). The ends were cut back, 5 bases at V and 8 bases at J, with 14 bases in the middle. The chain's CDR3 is CASSPWRDATQYF. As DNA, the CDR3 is TGTGCCAGCAGCCCGTGGCGGGATGCTACGCAGTATTTT. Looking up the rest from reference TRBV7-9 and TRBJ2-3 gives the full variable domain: DTGVSQNPRHKITKRGQNVTFRCDPISEHNRLYWYRQTLGQGPEFLTYFQNEAQLEKSRLLSDRFSAERPKGSFSTLEIQRTEQGDSAMYLCASSPWRDATQYFGPGTRLTVL.

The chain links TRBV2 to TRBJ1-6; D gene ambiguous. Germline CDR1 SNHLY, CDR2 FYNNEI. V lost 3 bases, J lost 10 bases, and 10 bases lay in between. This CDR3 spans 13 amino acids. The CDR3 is CASSDQEYSPLHF. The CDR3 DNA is TGTGCCAGCAGTGATCAGGAATACTCACCCCTCCACTTT.

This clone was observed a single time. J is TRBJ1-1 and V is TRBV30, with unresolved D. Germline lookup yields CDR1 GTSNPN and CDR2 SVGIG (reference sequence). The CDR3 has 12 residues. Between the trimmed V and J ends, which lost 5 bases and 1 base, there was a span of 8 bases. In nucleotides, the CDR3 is TGTGCCTGGCGCCTATCGAACACTGAAGCTTTCTTT. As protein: CAWRLSNTEAFF.

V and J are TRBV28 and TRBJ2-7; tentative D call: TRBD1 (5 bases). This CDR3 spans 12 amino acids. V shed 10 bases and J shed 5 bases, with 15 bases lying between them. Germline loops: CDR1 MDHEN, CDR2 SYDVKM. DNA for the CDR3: TGTGCCACCCTAGGGGTTCTCGACGAGCAGTACTTC. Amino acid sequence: CATLGVLDEQYF. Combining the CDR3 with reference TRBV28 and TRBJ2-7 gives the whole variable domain DVKVTQSSRYLVKRTGEKVFLECVQDMDHENMFWYRQDPGLGLRLIYFSYDVKMKEKGDIPEGYSVSREKKERFSLILESASTNQTSMYLCATLGVLDEQYFGPGTRLTVT.

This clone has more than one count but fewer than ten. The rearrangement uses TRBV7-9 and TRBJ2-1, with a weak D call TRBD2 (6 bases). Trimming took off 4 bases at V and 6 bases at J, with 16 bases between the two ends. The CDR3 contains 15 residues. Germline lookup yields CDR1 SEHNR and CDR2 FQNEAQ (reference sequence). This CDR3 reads CASSSLGGRGNEQFF. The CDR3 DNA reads TGTGCCAGCAGCTCCCTCGGAGGGAGAGGCAATGAGCAGTTCTTC.

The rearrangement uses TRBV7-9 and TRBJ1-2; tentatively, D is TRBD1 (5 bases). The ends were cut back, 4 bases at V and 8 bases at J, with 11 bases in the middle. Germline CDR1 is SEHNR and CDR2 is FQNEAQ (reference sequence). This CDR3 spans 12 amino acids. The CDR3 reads CASSSGGWGYTF. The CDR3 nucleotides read TGTGCCAGCAGCTCCGGGGGATGGGGCTACACCTTC.

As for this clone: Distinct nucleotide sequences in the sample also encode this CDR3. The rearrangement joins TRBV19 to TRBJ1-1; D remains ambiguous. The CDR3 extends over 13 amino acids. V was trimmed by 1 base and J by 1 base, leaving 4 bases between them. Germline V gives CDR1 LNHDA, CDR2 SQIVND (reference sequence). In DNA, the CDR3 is TGTGCCAGTAGTATAGGCAGGAACACTGAAGCTTTCTTT. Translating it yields CASSIGRNTEAFF.

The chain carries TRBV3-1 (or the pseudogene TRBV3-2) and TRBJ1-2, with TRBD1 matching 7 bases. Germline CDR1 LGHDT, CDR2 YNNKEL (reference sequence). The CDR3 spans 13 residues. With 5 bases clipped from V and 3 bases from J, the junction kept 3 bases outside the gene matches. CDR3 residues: CASSLTGDYGYTF. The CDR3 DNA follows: TGTGCCAGCAGCTTAACAGGGGACTATGGCTACACCTTC.

The CDR3 coding sequence is TGTGCCACCAGCAGAGATCCCTTCTCCTACGAGCAGTACGTC. Protein product: CATSRDPFSYEQYV. The chain links TRBV15 to TRBJ2-7; D not certain. This CDR3 region has 14 residues. Germline values: CDR1 LNHNV, CDR2 YYDKDF (reference sequence). The V gene lost 0 bases and the J gene lost 0 bases, with 6 bases spanning the gap.

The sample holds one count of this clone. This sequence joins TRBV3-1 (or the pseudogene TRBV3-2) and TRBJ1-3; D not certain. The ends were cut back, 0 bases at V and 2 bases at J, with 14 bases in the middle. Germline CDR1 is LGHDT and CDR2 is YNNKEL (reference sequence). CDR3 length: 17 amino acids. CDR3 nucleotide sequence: TGTGCCAGCAGCCAAGATCTTCCGCCTGGCCCTGGAAACACCATATATTTT. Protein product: CASSQDLPPGPGNTIYF.

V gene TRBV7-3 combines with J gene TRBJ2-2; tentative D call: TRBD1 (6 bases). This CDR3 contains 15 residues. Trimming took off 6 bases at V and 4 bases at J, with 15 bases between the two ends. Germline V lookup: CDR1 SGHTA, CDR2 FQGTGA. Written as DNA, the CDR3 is TGTGCCAGCAGATCTCAGGGGTCAGCCACCGGGGAGCTGTTTTTT. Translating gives CASRSQGSATGELFF.

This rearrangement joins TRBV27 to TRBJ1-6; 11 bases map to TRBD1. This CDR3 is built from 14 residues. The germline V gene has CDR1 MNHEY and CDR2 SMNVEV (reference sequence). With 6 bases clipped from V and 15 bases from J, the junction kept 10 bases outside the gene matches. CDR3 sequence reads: CASSPGTGGGLLHF. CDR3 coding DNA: TGTGCCAGCAGCCCCGGGACAGGGGGAGGACTCCTCCACTTT.

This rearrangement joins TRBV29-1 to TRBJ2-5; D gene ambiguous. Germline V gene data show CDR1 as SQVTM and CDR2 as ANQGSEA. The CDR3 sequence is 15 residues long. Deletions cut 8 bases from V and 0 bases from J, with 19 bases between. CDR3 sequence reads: CSCSWLPGNQETQYF. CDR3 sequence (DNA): TGCAGCTGCTCTTGGCTGCCGGGTAACCAAGAGACCCAGTACTTC.

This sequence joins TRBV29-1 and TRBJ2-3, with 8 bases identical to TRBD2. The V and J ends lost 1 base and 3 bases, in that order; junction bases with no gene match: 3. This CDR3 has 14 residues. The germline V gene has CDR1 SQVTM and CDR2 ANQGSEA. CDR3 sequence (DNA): TGCAGCGTTGAAGTAGCGGGGATTACAGATACGCAGTATTTT. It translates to CSVEVAGITDTQYF.

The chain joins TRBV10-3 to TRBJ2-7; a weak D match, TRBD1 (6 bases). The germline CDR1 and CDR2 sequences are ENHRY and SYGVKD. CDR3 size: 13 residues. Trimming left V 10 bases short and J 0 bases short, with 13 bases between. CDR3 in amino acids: CASRDTGSYEQYF. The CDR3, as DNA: TGTGCCAGCAGGGACACAGGCTCCTACGAGCAGTACTTC.

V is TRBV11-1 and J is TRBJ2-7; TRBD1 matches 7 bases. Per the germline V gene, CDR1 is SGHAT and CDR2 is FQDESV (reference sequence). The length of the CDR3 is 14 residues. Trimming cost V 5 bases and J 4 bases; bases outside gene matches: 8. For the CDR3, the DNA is TGTGCCAGCAGCCCGCCGGGACAGTTTTACGAGCAGTACTTC. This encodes CASSPPGQFYEQYF.

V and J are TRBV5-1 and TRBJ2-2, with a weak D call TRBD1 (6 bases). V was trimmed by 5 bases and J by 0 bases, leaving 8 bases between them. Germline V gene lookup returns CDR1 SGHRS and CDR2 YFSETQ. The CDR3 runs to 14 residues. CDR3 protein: CASSSGANTGELFF. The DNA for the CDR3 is TGCGCCAGCAGTTCAGGGGCGAACACCGGGGAGCTGTTTTTT.

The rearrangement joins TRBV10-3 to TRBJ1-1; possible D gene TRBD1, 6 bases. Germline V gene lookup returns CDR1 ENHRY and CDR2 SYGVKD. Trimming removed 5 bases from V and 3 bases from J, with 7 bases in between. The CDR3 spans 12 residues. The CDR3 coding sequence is TGTGCCATCAGTAAGGGGGACACTGAAGCTTTCTTT. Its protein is CAISKGDTEAFF.

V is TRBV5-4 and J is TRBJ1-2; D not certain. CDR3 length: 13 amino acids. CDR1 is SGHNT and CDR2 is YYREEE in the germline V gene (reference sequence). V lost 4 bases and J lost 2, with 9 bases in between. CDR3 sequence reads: CASSAGLNYGYTF. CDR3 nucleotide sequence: TGTGCCAGCAGCGCTGGACTGAACTATGGCTACACCTTC.

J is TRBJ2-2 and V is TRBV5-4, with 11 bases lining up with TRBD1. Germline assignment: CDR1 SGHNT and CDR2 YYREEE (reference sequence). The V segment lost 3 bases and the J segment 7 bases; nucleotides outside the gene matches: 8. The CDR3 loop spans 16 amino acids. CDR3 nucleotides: TGTGCCAGCAGCTGGAGCGGACAGGGGGCCCTCGGGGAGCTGTTTTTT. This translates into CASSWSGQGALGELFF.

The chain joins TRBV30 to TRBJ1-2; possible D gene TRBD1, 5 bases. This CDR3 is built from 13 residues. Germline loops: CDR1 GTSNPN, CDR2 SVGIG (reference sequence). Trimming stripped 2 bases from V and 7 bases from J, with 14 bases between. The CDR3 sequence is CAWSWGEGGGYTF. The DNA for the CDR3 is TGTGCCTGGAGTTGGGGCGAAGGCGGTGGCTACACCTTC.

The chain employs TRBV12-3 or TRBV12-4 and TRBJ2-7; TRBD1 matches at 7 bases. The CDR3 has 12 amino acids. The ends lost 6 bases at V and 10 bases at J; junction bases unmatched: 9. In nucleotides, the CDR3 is TGTGCCAGCAGCCCCTACAGGGGACAACAGTACTTC. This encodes CASSPYRGQQYF.

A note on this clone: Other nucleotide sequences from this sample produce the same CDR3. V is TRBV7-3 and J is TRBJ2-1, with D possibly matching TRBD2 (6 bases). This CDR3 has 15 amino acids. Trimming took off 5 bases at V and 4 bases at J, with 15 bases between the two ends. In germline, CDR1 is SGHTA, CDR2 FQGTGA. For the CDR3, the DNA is TGTGCCAGCAGCCCTGGGACTGGATTATACAATGAGCAGTTCTTC. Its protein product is CASSPGTGLYNEQFF. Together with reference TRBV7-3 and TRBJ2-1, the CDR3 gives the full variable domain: GAGVSQTPSNKVTEKGKYVELRCDPISGHTALYWYRQSLGQGPEFLIYFQGTGAADDSGLPNDRFFAVRPEGSVSTLKIQRTERGDSAVYLCASSPGTGLYNEQFFGPGTRLTVL.

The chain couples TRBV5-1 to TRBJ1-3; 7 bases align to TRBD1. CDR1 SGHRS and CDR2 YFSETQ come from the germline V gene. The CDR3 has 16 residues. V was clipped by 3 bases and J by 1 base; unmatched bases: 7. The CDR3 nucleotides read TGCGCCAGCAGCTCCTCCCTGACAGGGTCTGGAAACACCATATATTTT. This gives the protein CASSSSLTGSGNTIYF.

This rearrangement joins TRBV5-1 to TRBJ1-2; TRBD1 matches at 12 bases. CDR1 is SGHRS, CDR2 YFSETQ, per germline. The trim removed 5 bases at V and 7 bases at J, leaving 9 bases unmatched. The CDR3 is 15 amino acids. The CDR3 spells CASSLPGGQGAGYTF. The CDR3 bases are TGCGCCAGCAGTCTTCCCGGGGGACAGGGGGCTGGCTACACCTTC.

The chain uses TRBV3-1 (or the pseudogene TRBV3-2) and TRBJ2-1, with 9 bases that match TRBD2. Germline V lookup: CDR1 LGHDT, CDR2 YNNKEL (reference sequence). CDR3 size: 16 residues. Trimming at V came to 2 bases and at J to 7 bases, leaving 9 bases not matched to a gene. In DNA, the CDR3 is TGTGCCAGCAGCCAACTCGCTAGCGGGGATAGTAATGAGCAGTTCTTC. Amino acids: CASSQLASGDSNEQFF.

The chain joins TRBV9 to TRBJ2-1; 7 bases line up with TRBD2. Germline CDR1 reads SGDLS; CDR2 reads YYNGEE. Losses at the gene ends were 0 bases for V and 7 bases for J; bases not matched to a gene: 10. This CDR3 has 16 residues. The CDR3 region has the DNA TGTGCCAGCAGCGTAGGCTCGGCGGGAGTGCGGAATGAGCAGTTCTTC. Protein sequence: CASSVGSAGVRNEQFF.